The 6 T cell receptor beta chains below all came from one sample that was sequenced in a study of T cell repertoires in aging, cancer and after chemotherapy. Rearranged V-D-J TRB sequences were amplified with a mixed TRB-A/B primer pool. MiXCR, run by TCRdb on the multiplex PCR reads, gives a single entry per CDR3 protein. The top ten clones hold about 45% of a sample with some 5,000 distinct CDR3 sequences, more than 30% of them seen once. Amplification of TCR beta used genomic DNA extracted from peripheral blood. Sample: blood. The source of these receptors is a human donor with a blood cancer.

This clonotype has a handful of counts. The chain recombines TRBV12-3 or TRBV12-4 with TRBJ1-5, with a weak D call TRBD1 (6 bases). The CDR3 has 14 amino acids. The ends were cut back, 6 bases at V and 6 bases at J, with 15 bases in the middle. Written as DNA, the CDR3 is TGTGCCAGCAGGGAGAGGGGGGGTAGTCAGCCCCAGCATTTT. It codes for CASRERGGSQPQHF.

This clonotype was found a few times. V and J are TRBV30 and TRBJ2-5; 9 bases match TRBD2. Per germline, CDR1 GTSNPN and CDR2 SVGIG (reference sequence). The CDR3 has 15 amino acids. J gave up 5 bases and V 3 bases, and 10 bases lay outside the gene matches. Here the CDR3 DNA reads TGTGCCTGGAGAAGAGGTAGCGGGGGAAGTGAGACCCAGTACTTC. It is translated as CAWRRGSGGSETQYF.

This clonotype was seen more than once but under ten times. The chain links TRBV19 to TRBJ2-5; 11 bases agree with TRBD1. Per germline, CDR1 LNHDA and CDR2 SQIVND (reference sequence). Trimming removed 4 bases from V and 4 bases from J; junction bases left unmatched: 5. There are 15 residues in the CDR3. The CDR3 nucleotides are TGTGCCAGTAGTACAGGGACAGGGGGAGGAGAGACCCAGTACTTC. Protein product: CASSTGTGGGETQYF.

This clonotype was recorded a few times. The chain links TRBV5-1 to TRBJ2-7, with a possible D match to TRBD1 (6 bases). Per germline, CDR1 SGHRS and CDR2 YFSETQ. The CDR3 runs 15 residues. Trimming removed 4 bases from V and 0 bases from J, with 14 bases in between. The CDR3 bases are TGCGCCAGCAGCCCCTCGACGACAGGCTCCTACGAGCAGTACTTC. This gives the protein CASSPSTTGSYEQYF.

This chain links TRBV6-5 with TRBJ1-2; 7 bases map to TRBD1. This CDR3 region has 18 residues. The J segment lost 1 base and the V segment lost 4 bases, leaving 15 bases of the junction unmatched. Germline V gives CDR1 MNHEY, CDR2 SVGAGI. CDR3 sequence reads: CASSWFGQATQYNYGYTF. The DNA of the CDR3 is TGTGCCAGCAGTTGGTTTGGACAGGCGACCCAATATAACTATGGCTACACCTTC.

This chain connects TRBV19 to TRBJ2-3, with TRBD1 matching over 10 bases. CDR1 LNHDA and CDR2 SQIVND come from the germline V gene (reference sequence). The CDR3 covers 15 residues. Trimming cost V 3 bases and J 4 bases; bases outside gene matches: 4. CDR3 nucleotide sequence: TGTGCCAGTAGTATGGCGGACAGGGGGTCAGATACGCAGTATTTT. It translates to CASSMADRGSDTQYF.